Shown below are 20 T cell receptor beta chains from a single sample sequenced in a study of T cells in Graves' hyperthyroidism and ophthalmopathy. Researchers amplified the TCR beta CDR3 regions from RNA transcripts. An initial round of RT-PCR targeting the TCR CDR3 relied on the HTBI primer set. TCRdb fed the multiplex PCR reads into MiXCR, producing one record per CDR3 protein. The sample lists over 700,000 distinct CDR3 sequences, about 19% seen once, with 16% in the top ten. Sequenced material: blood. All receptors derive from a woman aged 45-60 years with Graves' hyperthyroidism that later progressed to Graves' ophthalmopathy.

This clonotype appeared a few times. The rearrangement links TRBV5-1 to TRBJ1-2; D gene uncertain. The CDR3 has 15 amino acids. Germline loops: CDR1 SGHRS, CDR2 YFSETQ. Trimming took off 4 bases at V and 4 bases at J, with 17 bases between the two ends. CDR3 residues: CASSHEWTEFYGYTF. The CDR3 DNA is TGCGCCAGCAGCCATGAATGGACGGAATTCTATGGCTACACCTTC.

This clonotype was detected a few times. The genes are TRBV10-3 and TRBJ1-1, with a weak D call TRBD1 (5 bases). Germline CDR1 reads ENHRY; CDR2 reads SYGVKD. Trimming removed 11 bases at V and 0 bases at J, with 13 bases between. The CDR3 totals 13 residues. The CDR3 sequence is CAFQGSVNTEAFF. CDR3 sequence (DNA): TGTGCCTTTCAGGGATCCGTGAACACTGAAGCTTTCTTT.

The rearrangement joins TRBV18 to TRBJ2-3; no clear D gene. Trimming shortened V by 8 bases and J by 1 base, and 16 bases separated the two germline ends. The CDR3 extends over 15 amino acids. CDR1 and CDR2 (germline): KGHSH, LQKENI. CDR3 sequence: CASPKFGLGTDTQYF. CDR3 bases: TGTGCCAGCCCCAAGTTTGGTCTAGGCACAGATACGCAGTATTTT.

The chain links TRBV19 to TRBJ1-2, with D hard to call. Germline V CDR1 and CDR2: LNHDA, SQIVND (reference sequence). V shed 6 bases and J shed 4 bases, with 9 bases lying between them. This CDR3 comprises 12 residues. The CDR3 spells CASRAVRYGYTF. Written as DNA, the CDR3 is TGTGCCAGTAGAGCAGTACGCTATGGCTACACCTTC.

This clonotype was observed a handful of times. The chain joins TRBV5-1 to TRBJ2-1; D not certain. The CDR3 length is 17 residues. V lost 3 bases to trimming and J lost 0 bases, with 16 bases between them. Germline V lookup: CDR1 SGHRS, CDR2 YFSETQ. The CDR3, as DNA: TGCGCCAGCAGCTCGAACCCGCCCCCAAGCTCCTACAATGAGCAGTTCTTC. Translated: CASSSNPPPSSYNEQFF.

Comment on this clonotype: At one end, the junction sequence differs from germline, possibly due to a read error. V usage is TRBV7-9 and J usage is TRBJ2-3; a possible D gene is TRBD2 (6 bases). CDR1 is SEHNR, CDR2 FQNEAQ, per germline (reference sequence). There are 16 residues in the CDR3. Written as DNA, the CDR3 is TGCGCCAGCAGCTTGGTCGGGGGAGCGGGCGCAGATACGCAGTATTTT. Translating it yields CASSLVGGAGADTQYF.

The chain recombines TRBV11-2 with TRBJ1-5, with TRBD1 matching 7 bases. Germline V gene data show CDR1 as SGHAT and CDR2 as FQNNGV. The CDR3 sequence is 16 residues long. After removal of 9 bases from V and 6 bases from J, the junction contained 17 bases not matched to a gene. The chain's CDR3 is CASSPRQGRLIQPQHF. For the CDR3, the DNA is TGTGCCAGTAGTCCTCGACAGGGAAGGCTGATTCAGCCCCAGCATTTT.

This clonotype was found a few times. CDR3 coding DNA: TGCGCCAGCCGAATACAGGGGTCGGGCACTGAAGCTTTCTTT. Its protein is CASRIQGSGTEAFF. The V and J genes are TRBV5-1 and TRBJ1-1; 7 positions match TRBD1. The CDR3 totals 14 residues. Germline V CDR1 and CDR2: SGHRS, YFSETQ. With V trimmed by 7 bases and J by 4 bases, 10 bases remained unmatched.

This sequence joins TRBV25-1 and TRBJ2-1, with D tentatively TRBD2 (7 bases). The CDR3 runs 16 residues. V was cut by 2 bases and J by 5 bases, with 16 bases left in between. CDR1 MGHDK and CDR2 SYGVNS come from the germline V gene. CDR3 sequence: CASSETGGGFHNEQFF. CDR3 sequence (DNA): TGTGCCAGCAGTGAAACGGGCGGGGGCTTCCACAATGAGCAGTTCTTC.

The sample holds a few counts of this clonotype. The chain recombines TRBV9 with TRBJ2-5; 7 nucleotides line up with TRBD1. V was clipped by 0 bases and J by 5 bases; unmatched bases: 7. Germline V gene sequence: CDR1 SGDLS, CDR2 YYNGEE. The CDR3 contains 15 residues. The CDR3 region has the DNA TGTGCCAGCAGCGTAGGCGCAGGGGGTTTGGAGACCCAGTACTTC. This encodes CASSVGAGGLETQYF.

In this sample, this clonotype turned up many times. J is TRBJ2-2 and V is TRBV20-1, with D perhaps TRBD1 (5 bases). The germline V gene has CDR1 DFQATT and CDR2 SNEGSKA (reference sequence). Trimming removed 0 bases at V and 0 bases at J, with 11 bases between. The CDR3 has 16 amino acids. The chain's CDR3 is CSARDQTATNTGELFF. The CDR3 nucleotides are TGCAGTGCTAGAGACCAGACAGCGACGAACACCGGGGAGCTGTTTTTT.

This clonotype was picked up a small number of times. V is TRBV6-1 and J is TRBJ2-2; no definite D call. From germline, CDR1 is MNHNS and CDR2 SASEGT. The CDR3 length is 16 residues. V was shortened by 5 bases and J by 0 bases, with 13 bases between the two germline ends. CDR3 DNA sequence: TGTGCCAGCAGTTTAACGGAGCTTACGAACACCGGGGAGCTGTTTTTT. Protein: CASSLTELTNTGELFF.

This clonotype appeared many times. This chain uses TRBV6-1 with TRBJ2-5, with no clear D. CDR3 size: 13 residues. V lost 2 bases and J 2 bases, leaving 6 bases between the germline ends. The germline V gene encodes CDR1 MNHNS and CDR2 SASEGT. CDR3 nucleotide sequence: TGTGCCAGCAGTGAAATGAGACAAGAGACCCAGTACTTC. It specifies CASSEMRQETQYF.

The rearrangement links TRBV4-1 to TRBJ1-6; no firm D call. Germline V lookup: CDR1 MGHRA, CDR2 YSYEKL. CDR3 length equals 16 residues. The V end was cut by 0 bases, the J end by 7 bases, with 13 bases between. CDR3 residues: CASSQDGRTSNSPLHF. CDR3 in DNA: TGCGCCAGCAGCCAAGATGGCAGGACGTCAAATTCACCCCTCCACTTT.

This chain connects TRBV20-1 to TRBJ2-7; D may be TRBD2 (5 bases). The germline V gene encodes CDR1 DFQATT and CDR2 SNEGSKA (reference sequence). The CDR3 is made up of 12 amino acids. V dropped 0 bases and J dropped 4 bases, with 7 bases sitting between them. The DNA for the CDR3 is TGCAGTGCTAGAGAGCGAGGGTACGAGCAGTACTTC. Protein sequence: CSARERGYEQYF.

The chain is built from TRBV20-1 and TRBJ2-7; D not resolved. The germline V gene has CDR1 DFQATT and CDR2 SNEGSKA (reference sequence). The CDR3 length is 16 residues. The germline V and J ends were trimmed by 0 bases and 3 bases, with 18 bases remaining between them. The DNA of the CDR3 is TGCAGTGCTAGAGATCCTCTTACGAACGAAAACTACGAGCAGTACTTC. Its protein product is CSARDPLTNENYEQYF.

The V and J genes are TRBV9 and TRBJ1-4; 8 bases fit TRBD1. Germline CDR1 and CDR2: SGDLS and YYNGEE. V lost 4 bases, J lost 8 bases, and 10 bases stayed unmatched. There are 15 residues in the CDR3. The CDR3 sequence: CASSRQTGVGEKLFF. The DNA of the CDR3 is TGTGCCAGCAGCAGACAGACAGGGGTAGGAGAAAAACTGTTTTTT.

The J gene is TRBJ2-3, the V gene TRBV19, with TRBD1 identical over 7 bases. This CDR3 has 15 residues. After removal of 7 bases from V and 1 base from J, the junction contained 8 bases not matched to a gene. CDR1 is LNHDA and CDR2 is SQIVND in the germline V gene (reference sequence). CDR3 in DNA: TGTGCCAGTACCAAGACAGGGTTTGGCACAGATACGCAGTATTTT. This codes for CASTKTGFGTDTQYF.

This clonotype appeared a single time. In DNA, the CDR3 is TGTGCCAGCAGCCCTCAACAGGGGAAGGGCCATGAGCAGTTCTTC. This gives the protein CASSPQQGKGHEQFF. The chain uses TRBV12-3 or TRBV12-4 and TRBJ2-1, with 7 bases lining up with TRBD1. This CDR3 has 15 residues. J lost 8 bases, V lost 6 bases, and 13 bases had no gene match.

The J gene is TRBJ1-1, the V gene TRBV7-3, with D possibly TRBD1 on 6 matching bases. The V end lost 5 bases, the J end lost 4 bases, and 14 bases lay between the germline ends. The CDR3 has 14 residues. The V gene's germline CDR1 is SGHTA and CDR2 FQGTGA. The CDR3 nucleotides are TGTGCCAGCAGCGCCCACGGACAGACCACTGAAGCTTTCTTT. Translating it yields CASSAHGQTTEAFF.